This T cell receptor beta chain was identified in a study of blood T cells in healthy people across ages. Whole-study context: There was about one barcoded beta molecule captured by template switching per two T cells. Study observations and caveats: It was not possible, with unsorted PBMCs, to conclusively compare naive and antigen-experienced cells.

This clonotype was counted between two and nine times. Its antigen remains unknown. PBMCs were isolated at a quantity of at least 6 million per sample. The trim removed 9 bases at V and 7 bases at J, leaving 12 bases unmatched. The CDR3 sequence is 14 residues long. Germline V gene lookup returns CDR1 SNHLY and CDR2 FYNNEI. The authors ran a second PCR of about 6 to 11 cycles using a sample-barcoded 5' primer and a J-beta primer mix. From the 5' RACE reads, TCRdb called clonotypes with MiXCR, one entry per CDR3 protein. The sample holds roughly 800,000 distinct CDR3 sequences, 30% to 45% seen once. Input material: blood. The clonotype comes from a man younger than 30 in good health. The chain employs TRBV2 and TRBJ2-4; 7 bases are a match to TRBD2. The DNA of the CDR3 is TGTGCCAGTCGGATCGCGGGAGTCGGGAACATTCAGTACTTC. The encoded protein is CASRIAGVGNIQYF.